These T cell receptor beta chains were read from a single sample in a study of control samples from healthy donors and cancer patients. Only in-frame clones appear in the TCRdb table, and some are missing; sequencing was by immunoSEQ multiplex PCR. Among 100,000 to 150,000 clones listed, 80% to 95% were seen once. Sequenced sample: blood. These TCRs come from a man between 18 and 35 years old in good health. Each CDR3 is given with its conserved first and last residue. The D gene is left open where the match is weak. The size of a clone is reported for some rows only, either as once, few or many, or as a class for expanded clones.

V	J	size	D	DNA	CDR3
TRBV5-1	TRBJ1-4	-	-	TGCGCCAGCAGCTTGGGACAGGATAATGAAAAACTGTTTTTT	CASSLGQDNEKLFF
TRBV5-1	TRBJ2-1	-	TRBD1	TGCGCCAGCAGCGAAGGGACAGTAACTGGCAATGAGCAGTTCTTC	CASSEGTVTGNEQFF
TRBV7-9	TRBJ2-3	-	-	TGTGCCAGCCAGGGTGGAGGCACAGATACGCAGTATTTT	CASQGGGTDTQYF
TRBV9	TRBJ2-7	-	TRBD1	TGTGCCAGCAGCCCTAGGGGGCCAAGATACGAGCAGTACTTC	CASSPRGPRYEQYF
TRBV28	TRBJ1-2	-	-	TGTGCCAGCAGCCCCCAGGGAGGGGACTATGGCTACACCTTC	CASSPQGGDYGYTF
TRBV7-9	TRBJ2-7	-	-	TGTGCCAGCACGCCCCCCGAGACAGGAATATACGAGCAGTACTTC	CASTPPETGIYEQYF
TRBV5-5	TRBJ1-1	-	TRBD1	TGTGCCAGCAGCTTTAACAGGGGGCTGTTGAACACTGAAGCTTTCTTT	CASSFNRGLLNTEAFF
TRBV6-5	TRBJ1-1	-	-	TGTGCCAGCAGTCAGAGGGATCCGAACACTGAAGCTTTCTTT	CASSQRDPNTEAFF
TRBV7-6	TRBJ1-1	-	-	TGTGCCAGCAGCGCCGAGGTAGGCGGCATCACTGAAGCTTTCTTT	CASSAEVGGITEAFF
TRBV27	TRBJ1-5	-	-	TGTGCCAGCAGGACTAACAATCAGCCCCAGCATTTT	CASRTNNQPQHF
TRBV29-1	TRBJ2-2	-	TRBD2	TGCAGCGTGGATGTAGCGGGGGGGCCCGGGGAGCTGTTTTTT	CSVDVAGGPGELFF
TRBV4-1	TRBJ2-5	-	TRBD2	TGCGCCAGCAGCCAAGGGACTAGCGTGCAAGAGACCCAGTACTTC	CASSQGTSVQETQYF
TRBV11-1	TRBJ1-6	-	-	TGTGCCAGCAGCCCGGGGCCCCGGAAGGGAACACCCCTCCACTTT	CASSPGPRKGTPLHF
TRBV6-4	TRBJ1-2	-	TRBD1	TGTGCCAGCAGTGAGCCCCTCGACAGGGTTGAGAGAGGGTACTATGGCTACACCTTC	CASSEPLDRVERGYYGYTF
TRBV6-5	TRBJ2-7	-	-	TGTGCCAGCAGTTACCCCCATCAGGGGAGGTACGAGCAGTACTTC	CASSYPHQGRYEQYF
TRBV19	TRBJ2-2	-	TRBD1	TGTGCCAGTAGTATTTGGGACAGGGCCGGCGGGGAGCTGTTTTTT	CASSIWDRAGGELFF
TRBV27	TRBJ1-2	-	TRBD1	TGTGCCAGCAGTTCCCCGGACAGGGCATTTGGCTACACCTTC	CASSSPDRAFGYTF
TRBV5-1	TRBJ1-2	-	-	TGCGCCAGCAGCACCCACCAACACGAAAATGGCTACACCTTC	CASSTHQHENGYTF
TRBV6-5	TRBJ1-6	-	-	TGTGCCAGCAGGGTAACAAGCTCCTATAATTCACCCCTCCACTTT	CASRVTSSYNSPLHF
TRBV12-3/TRBV12-4	TRBJ1-2	-	-	TGTGCCAGCAGTCCCCTAGGGAGGTATGGCTACACCTTC	CASSPLGRYGYTF
TRBV27	TRBJ1-1	once	-	TGTGCCAGCCGAAGGGTTGGAACTGAAGCTTTCTTT	CASRRVGTEAFF
TRBV11-2	TRBJ1-6	-	-	TGTGCCAGCAGCCCCCGCCGGGGGACCAATTCACCCCTCCACTTT	CASSPRRGTNSPLHF
TRBV6-1	TRBJ2-7	-	-	TGTGCCAGCAGTGAAATCGGCGGGGCCCTGTACGAGCAGTACTTC	CASSEIGGALYEQYF
TRBV30	TRBJ2-7	-	TRBD1	TGTGCCTGGAGAGCCGGGACAGGGGACTACGAGCAGTACTTC	CAWRAGTGDYEQYF
TRBV6-5	TRBJ2-5	-	TRBD1	TGTGCCAGCGGACGGGGACAGGACCAAGAGACCCAGTACTTC	CASGRGQDQETQYF
TRBV7-2	TRBJ1-1	-	-	TGTGCCAGCAGAGGGGACTTGAACACTGAAGCTTTCTTT	CASRGDLNTEAFF
TRBV23-1	TRBJ2-5	-	TRBD2	TGCGCCAGCAGTCAATTCCGAATAGGGACAGGACTAGCGGGGGGCCCCCGGGAGACCCAGTACTTC	CASSQFRIGTGLAGGPRETQYF
TRBV6-6	TRBJ1-1	-	-	TGTGCCAGCAGTGGCACGTTCCTCGGTGGTGGCACTGAAGCTTTCTTT	CASSGTFLGGGTEAFF
TRBV2	TRBJ1-2	once	-	TGTGCCACCCAAGGCGGACGTGGCTACACCTTC	CATQGGRGYTF
TRBV6-5	TRBJ1-1	-	-	TGTGCCAGCAGTTACAGGGGGGAAGCTTTCTTT	CASSYRGEAFF
TRBV4-2	TRBJ1-5	-	-	TGTGCCAGCAGCCAGGCCGACGGGAATCAGCCCCAGCATTTT	CASSQADGNQPQHF
TRBV10-2	TRBJ2-7	few	TRBD2	TGCGCCAGCAGTGAGTCGGGACTAGGCTACGAGCAGTACTTC	CASSESGLGYEQYF
TRBV24-1	TRBJ2-7	-	-	TGTGCCACCAGTGATTACAGGGCACCCTACGAGCAGTACTTC	CATSDYRAPYEQYF
TRBV9	TRBJ2-2	-	TRBD2	TGTGCCAGCAGCATAGCGGGGGGGCACACCGGGGAGCTGTTTTTT	CASSIAGGHTGELFF
TRBV10-3	TRBJ1-1	-	-	TGTGCCATCAGTGCGAACGGGAACACTGAAGCTTTCTTT	CAISANGNTEAFF